What follows describes a single T cell receptor (beta chain). Its specific antigen is unknown. Base-call qualities are not available, and no considerably larger clone is one nucleotide away. V is cut by 7 bases and J by 7 bases, and the space between the germline ends is 12 bases. The CDR3 goes from the cysteine to the phenylalanine over 12 residues. The kept DNA is CDR3 alone, 36 bases in frame from the first base. This specimen comes from a study of blood T cell repertoires in COVID-19 (dated by TCRdb to the early 2020s). The study in broad terms: Collaborator samples came from the United States, Italy and Spain and covered acute and convalescent phases of COVID-19. The dataset comprised deeply sampled blood TCRbeta repertoires from subjects exposed to, actively infected with, or recovered from COVID-19. Nearly every sample came with metadata listing a de-identified subject ID, COVID-19 status, age in years and sex. Where available, HLA class I and class II types were taken from metadata supplied by the sample provider and were not determined by assay-based typing. Samples were obtained from the ongoing ImmuneRACE study (first 160 participants) and from some 1,300 subjects provided by 6 global collaborators. The prospective study material was composed of cDNA or gDNA derived from T cells, B-cell-depleted T cells, or PBMCs. A freely available public database, intended as a resource for researchers studying the immune response to SARS-CoV-2, is where the repertoires were released. Broad study findings and their caveats: Clinical and demographic metadata were provided uncurated, with the amount varying by source and participant.

TCRbeta CDR3 regions were amplified from genomic DNA by means of the immunoSEQ Assay, a bias-controlled multiplex PCR. The paper's processing steps were these. Within the assay, amplification of reference gene primers was used to estimate how many nucleated cells each sample contained. To quantify the absolute abundance of each unique TCRbeta CDR3 rearrangement, sequence reads were collapsed and filtered. For each sample, productive Simpson clonality was calculated by taking the square root of Simpson's diversity index across productive rearrangements. The immuneACCESS repertoire file appears here via TCRdb, limited to in-frame rearrangements. These files lack a portion of the clones; in checked studies, under half of the deficit traces to unresolved V genes, and the cause of the others is not known. The V and J calls and clone size come from that table; D and trimming were worked out from the DNA. In this sample the table shows 200,000 to 300,000 clones, 75% to 85% of which occur a single time. Roughly 5.5% of the sample is taken by the ten largest.

Collaborating institutions collected whole blood in K2EDTA tubes following their own protocols. For TCRbeta analysis, collaborators shipped samples in one of three forms: frozen whole blood, isolated PBMCs, or DNA extracted from either of those sample types. The TCR comes from a human donor in a cohort sampled during active COVID-19. This sequence uses TRBV12-3 or TRBV12-4 and TRBJ2-3; tentative D gene TRBD1, with 5 bases matching. Sequencing was performed on peripheral blood. The CDR3 region: CASTQGSNTQYF. The nucleotides are TGTGCCAGCACTCAGGGATCGAATACGCAGTATTTT.